A single sample is the source of the 22 T cell receptor beta chains below, sequenced in a study of tumor-infiltrating lymphocytes in oesophageal squamous cell carcinoma. TCRdb recomputed calls from the PCR reads with MiXCR, one row per CDR3 protein. The sample includes over 8,500 distinct CDR3 sequences, 40% to 60% of them seen just once. The sequenced sample was esophageal tumor tissue. All receptors derive from a female donor with esophageal squamous cell carcinoma.

This clonotype was seen repeatedly, ten times or more. This chain connects TRBV28 to TRBJ1-6, with D possibly being TRBD1 (5 bases). With 2 bases removed from V and 9 bases from J, the gap between germline ends came to 17 bases. Per the germline V gene, CDR1 is MDHEN and CDR2 is SYDVKM. This CDR3 is 16 amino acids long. This CDR3 reads CASSLGARDFGSPLHF. CDR3 DNA sequence: TGTGCCAGCAGTTTAGGTGCAAGGGACTTTGGTTCACCCCTCCACTTT.

The chain combines TRBV7-2 with TRBJ2-5; no reliable D call. V lost 1 base and J lost 5, with 5 bases in between. Looked up from germline, CDR1 is SGHTA and CDR2 is FQGNSA. There are 12 residues in the CDR3. As DNA, the CDR3 is TGTGCCAGCAGCTTAGATCGGGAGACCCAGTACTTC. Its protein product is CASSLDRETQYF. Full variable domain (remainder filled in from reference TRBV7-2 and TRBJ2-5): GAGVSQSPSNKVTEKGKDVELRCDPISGHTALYWYRQSLGQGLEFLIYFQGNSAPDKSGLPSDRFSAERTGGSVSTLTIQRTQQEDSAVYLCASSLDRETQYFGPGTRLLVL.

This clonotype is medium-sized by share. V is TRBV12-3 or TRBV12-4 and J is TRBJ2-7; TRBD1 or TRBD2 may be the D gene (5 bases each). The CDR3 runs to 11 residues. V lost 11 bases and J 3 bases, leaving 11 bases between the germline ends. Written as DNA, the CDR3 is TGTGCCTCTGGGGGTAACTACGAGCAGTACTTC. Translating it yields CASGGNYEQYF.

For this clonotype: A read error may produce the germline difference seen at one junction end. The chain links TRBV7-7 to TRBJ2-1; D ambiguous. The DNA matches TRBJ2-5 better at its end, which makes the J call doubtful. The CDR3 contains 13 residues. In germline, CDR1 is SSHAT, CDR2 FNYEAQ (reference sequence). CDR3 amino acids: CASSQTPRETQYF. CDR3 nucleotide sequence: TGTGCTAGCAGCCAAACCCCGAGAGAGACCCAGTACTTC.

By its share, this clonotype is medium-sized. This chain's CDR3 is CASSPLIAGVETQYF. CDR3 nucleotides: TGTGCCAGCTCCCCTCTCATAGCGGGAGTGGAGACCCAGTACTTC. The rearrangement links TRBV28 to TRBJ2-5; TRBD2 agrees at 9 bases. Germline CDR1 and CDR2: MDHEN and SYDVKM. Trimming took 8 bases from V and 5 from J; bases not matched to a gene: 12. The CDR3 is made up of 15 amino acids.

The chain has TRBV20-1 and TRBJ2-1; the match to TRBD1 covers 7 bases. Germline CDR1 is DFQATT and CDR2 is SNEGSKA (reference sequence). V lost 0 bases and J lost 2; bases outside the gene matches: 4. CDR3 length equals 15 residues. The CDR3 DNA is TGCAGTGCTAGAGATCGGGACAGAACCTACAATGAGCAGTTCTTC. Protein: CSARDRDRTYNEQFF.

This chain uses TRBV7-6 with TRBJ2-5, with D perhaps matching TRBD2 (6 bases). Germline CDR1 and CDR2: SGHVS and FNYEAQ. The CDR3 is made up of 14 amino acids. V lost 6 bases and J 0 bases, leaving 11 bases between the germline ends. DNA for the CDR3: TGTGCCAGCAGTTACCGGGACTACCAAGAGACCCAGTACTTC. This sequence encodes CASSYRDYQETQYF.

The genes are TRBV12-3 or TRBV12-4 and TRBJ2-2, with TRBD2 matching over 8 bases. This CDR3 region has 13 residues. The V gene end was trimmed by 6 bases and the J gene end by 8 bases; junction bases not matched to a gene: 5. The DNA of the CDR3 is TGTGCCAGCAGGAGCGGGAGCTTAGGGGAGCTGTTTTTT. This encodes CASRSGSLGELFF.

This clonotype showed up just a few times. A much larger clone differs by one base, so this may be a read error. The chain uses TRBV18 and TRBJ2-1, with a weak D call TRBD2 (6 bases). The DNA end lines up better with TRBJ2-7; the J call may be wrong. Germline V gene data show CDR1 as KGHSH and CDR2 as LQKENI. The CDR3 extends over 16 amino acids. In nucleotides, the CDR3 is TGTGCCAGCTCAAGAGTTTTAGCGGCTTCCTACAATGAGCAGTACTTC. This codes for CASSRVLAASYNEQYF.

This clonotype was counted many times. Being one base from a much bigger clone, this may be a read error. The chain has TRBV24-1 and TRBJ2-1; a possible D gene is TRBD1 (6 bases). The DNA matches TRBJ2-7 better at its end, which makes the J call doubtful. The CDR3 runs 21 residues. Germline-derived CDR1 and CDR2 are KGHDR and SFDVKD. The CDR3 region has the DNA TGTGCCACCAGTGGAAATCAAACAGGGCACCCACCCAACCAACCCTACAATGAGCAGTACTTC. Its protein product is CATSGNQTGHPPNQPYNEQYF.

This clonotype was observed many times. With a much larger clone just one base away, this may be a read error. This chain joins TRBV7-2 and TRBJ2-3, with D possibly called TRBD1 or TRBD2 (5 bases each). Germline CDR1 and CDR2: SGHTA and FQGNSA. V was pared by 1 base and J by 14 bases, with 19 bases between. This CDR3 has 14 amino acids. The chain's CDR3 is CASSLVGRVGELYF. The CDR3 DNA is TGTGCCAGCAGCTTAGTCGGCAGGGTAGGGGAGCTGTATTTT.

The chain recombines TRBV7-8 with TRBJ2-7; no reliable D call. Germline CDR1 reads SGHVS; CDR2 reads FQNEAQ. V was cut by 5 bases and J by 2 bases, with 13 bases left in between. The CDR3 length is 14 residues. This chain's CDR3 is CASSPEDEAYEQYF. The CDR3 DNA reads as TGTGCCAGCAGCCCCGAGGACGAGGCCTACGAGCAGTACTTC.

This clonotype was counted only a few times. CDR3 sequence reads: CASSLGASTDTQYF. The CDR3, as DNA: TGTGCCAGCAGCTTAGGAGCTAGCACAGATACGCAGTATTTT. V is TRBV7-3 and J is TRBJ2-3, with D unclear. V was trimmed by 2 bases and J by 0 bases, leaving 6 bases between them. The CDR3 contains 14 residues. Germline V gives CDR1 SGHTA, CDR2 FQGTGA.

The chain links TRBV12-3 or TRBV12-4 to TRBJ2-3; 7 bases align to TRBD1. The J call could be wrong; TRBJ2-7 is a better fit for the DNA end. The length of the CDR3 is 15 residues. The chain's CDR3 is CASSFIRQGVYEQYF. The DNA for the CDR3 is TGTGCCAGCAGTTTTATCCGGCAGGGGGTCTACGAGCAGTACTTC.

For this clonotype: One base away lies a much larger clone, so this may be a sequencing read error. The J gene is TRBJ2-4, the V gene TRBV7-2; no firm D call. TRBJ2-1 matches the DNA end more closely, so the J call is doubtful. Germline loops: CDR1 SGHTA, CDR2 FQGNSA. This CDR3 is built from 13 residues. The CDR3: CASTRSRTYEQFF. CDR3 coding DNA: TGTGCCAGCACCCGATCAAGGACCTACGAGCAGTTCTTC.

The CDR3 loop reads CASSLAFAGLAFGNEQFF. In DNA form, the CDR3 reads TGTGCCAGCAGCTTGGCCTTCGCGGGACTAGCATTTGGTAATGAGCAGTTCTTC. This chain links TRBV7-2 with TRBJ2-4; 9 nucleotides match TRBD2. With the DNA end fitting TRBJ2-1 better, the J assignment may be wrong. The CDR3 length is 18 residues. Germline V CDR1 and CDR2: SGHTA, FQGNSA.

The chain couples TRBV27 to TRBJ2-1; tentatively, D is TRBD2 (5 bases). The J call could be wrong; TRBJ2-5 is a better fit for the DNA end. Germline assignment: CDR1 MNHEY and CDR2 SMNVEV (reference sequence). The CDR3 has 14 amino acids. The CDR3 sequence is CASSLRPSGETQYF. The CDR3 DNA follows: TGTGCCAGCAGTTTGCGACCAAGCGGAGAGACCCAGTACTTC.

This clonotype is a singleton in its sample. At one boundary the junction diverges from the germline segment, which might be a read error. The chain combines TRBV12-3 or TRBV12-4 with TRBJ2-2; D possibly corresponds to TRBD1 (6 bases). The CDR3 totals 14 residues. CDR3 nucleotide sequence: TGTGCCAGCAGCCCCGCAGGGGTTACCGGGGAGCTGTTGTTT. This sequence encodes CASSPAGVTGELLF.

V is TRBV7-9 and J is TRBJ2-7; 11 bases are a match to TRBD2. The V gene end was trimmed by 5 bases and the J gene end by 9 bases; junction bases not matched to a gene: 15. CDR1 and CDR2 from the germline V gene are SEHNR and FQNEAQ (reference sequence). The CDR3 is made up of 16 amino acids. Here the CDR3 DNA reads TGTGCCAGCAGCCCCACAACTAGCGGGAGTGCAGATACGCAGTACTTC. Translated: CASSPTTSGSADTQYF.

The chain joins TRBV10-2 to TRBJ2-5; maybe TRBD1 (6 bases). The end of the DNA aligns better with TRBJ2-1, so the J call may be wrong. CDR3 length: 12 amino acids. Germline CDR1 WSHSY, CDR2 SAAADI. This CDR3 is CASSMQGGEQFF. As DNA, the CDR3 is TGCGCCAGCAGTATGCAAGGGGGTGAGCAGTTCTTC.

The chain employs TRBV11-3 and TRBJ2-7; 7 bases align to TRBD1. Per germline, CDR1 SGHNT and CDR2 YENEEA. The CDR3 is 14 residues long. Trimming at V came to 5 bases and at J to 3 bases, leaving 7 bases not matched to a gene. The CDR3 DNA reads as TGTGCCAGCAGCCGGGGACAGCTTGGCTACGAGCAGTACTTC. Its translation is CASSRGQLGYEQYF.

This clonotype is large (0.1 to 1%) within its sample. This chain links TRBV7-3 with TRBJ2-1; 11 bases map to TRBD2. CDR3 length: 16 residues. Trimming removed 5 bases from V and 4 bases from J; junction bases left unmatched: 7. CDR1 and CDR2 (germline): SGHTA, FQGTGA. This CDR3 reads CASSNSGGATYNEQFF. The CDR3, as DNA: TGTGCCAGCAGCAATAGCGGGGGGGCTACTTACAATGAGCAGTTCTTC.